This T cell receptor beta chain was captured by sequencing in a study of vaccination effects on CD4 cells after COVID-19. Overall study: Sequencing in the ViraFEST assay came after antigen-specific CD4+ T cells had been expanded with viral peptide pools, which were used to stimulate PBMC.

The authors isolated CD4+ T cells after about 10 days of culture. Everyone in the study got two shots of either the BNT162b2 or mRNA-1273 vaccine. To note about this clone: Antigen: not known.

Method: immunoSEQ multiplex PCR; TCRdb's copy keeps in-frame clones and lacks some. Counted here are fewer than 35,000 clones, around 70% occurring once; the ten biggest clones make up about 15%. This TCR derives from a human donor who received a COVID-19 vaccine. The input for sequencing was CD4+ T cells from PBMCs cultured without peptide, taken after COVID-19 vaccination.

The CDR3 sequence: CASSAGLRETQYF. The CDR3 DNA is TGCGCCAGCAGCGCCGGGCTTCGAGAGACCCAGTACTTC. The rearrangement uses TRBV5-1 and TRBJ2-5; unclear D gene. This CDR3 comprises 13 residues. V dropped 4 bases and J dropped 4 bases, with 11 bases sitting between them. Germline CDR1 and CDR2: SGHRS and YFSETQ.